This T cell receptor beta chain is from a study of regulatory T cells in long-lasting Graves disease. General observations from the study: Analysis covered peripheral blood alone, not thyroid tissue. In persistent patients, shared public clonotypes (more than 2,500) outnumbered those in new patients (roughly 870). Those with persistent Graves' had less TCR diversity than newly diagnosed patients.

The time point denotes: persistent/refractory GD, antithyroid drugs over 5 years with positive TRAb. From RNA extracted from PBMCs, the TCR library was made. The CDR3 consists of 13 residues. Germline V lookup: CDR1 SGHTA, CDR2 FQGTGA. The ends lost 2 bases at V and 14 bases at J; junction bases unmatched: 8. Building the TCR beta libraries relied on iRepertoire HTBI primers, and CDR3 regions underwent Arm-PCR. One entry per CDR3 protein, called by TCRdb with MiXCR from the multiplex PCR reads. This table has hundreds of thousands of distinct CDR3 sequences, roughly 21% appearing once. Concerning this clonotype: Its cognate antigen is unknown.

The V and J genes are TRBV7-3 and TRBJ2-3, with TRBD2 matching 9 bases. This specimen consisted of peripheral blood mononuclear cells (PBMCs), obtained when the disease was refractory, from a patient treated with antithyroid drugs. The sequence was collected from a female donor with Graves disease. The CDR3 DNA reads as TGTGCCAGCAGCTTAGAGGAGCGGGGGGTAATGTATTTT. Residues: CASSLEERGVMYF.